This TCR beta chain appears in the sequencing data of a study of shared clonotypes between healthy human individuals. Germline V gene sequence: CDR1 SGHVS, CDR2 FQNEAQ. There are 14 residues in the CDR3. With 5 bases removed from V and 8 bases from J, the gap between germline ends came to 15 bases. Here immunoSEQ multiplex PCR was the method, and the copy in TCRdb shows in-frame clones only, minus some. There are 600,000 to 750,000 clones in the sample; approximately 77% occur only once, and under 2% lies in the top ten. Comment on this clone: The same CDR3 is also encoded by other DNA sequences in this sample.

Sequenced: memory CD4+ T cells sorted from blood. The subset: CD45RA-negative fraction. The chain is built from TRBV7-8 and TRBJ2-2; no clear D. The clonotype originates from a woman under 40 in good health. Written as DNA, the CDR3 is TGTGCCAGCAGCCCCCGAGATTTTTTGGGGGAGCTGTTTTTT. Amino acids: CASSPRDFLGELFF.